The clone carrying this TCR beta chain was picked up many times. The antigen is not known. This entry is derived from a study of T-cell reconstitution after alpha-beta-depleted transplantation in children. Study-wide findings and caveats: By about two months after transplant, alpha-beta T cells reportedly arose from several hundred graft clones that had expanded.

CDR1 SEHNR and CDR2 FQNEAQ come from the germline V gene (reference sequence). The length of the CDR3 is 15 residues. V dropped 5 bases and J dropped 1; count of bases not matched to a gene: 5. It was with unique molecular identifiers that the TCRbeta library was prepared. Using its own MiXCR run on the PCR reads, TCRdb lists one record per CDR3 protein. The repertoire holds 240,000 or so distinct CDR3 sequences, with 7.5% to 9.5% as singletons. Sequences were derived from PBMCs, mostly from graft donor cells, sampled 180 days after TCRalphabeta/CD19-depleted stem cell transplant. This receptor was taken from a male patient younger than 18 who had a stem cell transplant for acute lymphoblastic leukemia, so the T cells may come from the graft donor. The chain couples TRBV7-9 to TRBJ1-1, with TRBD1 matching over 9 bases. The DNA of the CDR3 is TGTGCCAGCAGCCGCGGGACAGGGAAGAACACTGAAGCTTTCTTT. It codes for CASSRGTGKNTEAFF.